Below, one T cell receptor beta chain is given with its context. The CDR3 runs 12 residues. With 8 bases removed from V and 7 bases from J, the gap between germline ends came to 12 bases. Germline CDR1 reads MDHEN; CDR2 reads SYDVKM. Assay used: immunoSEQ multiplex PCR; TCRdb lists only in-frame clones, some missing. Altogether 390,000 or so clones are present, 87% being singletons, with the ten largest covering 10%. The sample comes from a study of blood T cell repertoires in COVID-19. In terms of age and location, participants ranged from about 18 to 90 years and lived in under 30 US areas. Either two negative PCRs, clearance, or symptom resolution qualified Cohort 3 donors as recovered.

The sequenced sample was PBMCs or T cells enriched from blood (not recorded which). The chain uses TRBV28 and TRBJ1-5; D is unclear. This TCR was sampled from a woman aged 50 to 65 who had recovered from COVID-19. The CDR3 protein is CASRYGVQPQHF. CDR3 DNA: TGTGCCAGCCGGTACGGGGTACAGCCCCAGCATTTT.